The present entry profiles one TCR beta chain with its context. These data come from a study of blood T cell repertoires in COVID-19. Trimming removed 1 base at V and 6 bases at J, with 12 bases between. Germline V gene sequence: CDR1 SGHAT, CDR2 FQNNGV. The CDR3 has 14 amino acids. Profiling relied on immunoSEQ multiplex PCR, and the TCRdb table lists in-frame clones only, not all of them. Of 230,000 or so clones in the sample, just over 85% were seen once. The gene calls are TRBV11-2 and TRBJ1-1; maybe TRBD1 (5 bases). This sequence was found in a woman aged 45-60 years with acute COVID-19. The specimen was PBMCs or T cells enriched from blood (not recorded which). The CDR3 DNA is TGTGCCAGCAGCTTAGGACAGCTCCTCCCTGAAGCTTTCTTT. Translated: CASSLGQLLPEAFF.